The present T cell receptor beta chain was sequenced within a study of blood T cell repertoires in COVID-19. Trimming removed 5 bases from V and 5 bases from J; junction bases left unmatched: 8. The CDR3 totals 15 residues. Germline V gene sequence: CDR1 SNHLY, CDR2 FYNNEI. The table came from immunoSEQ multiplex PCR; TCRdb's copy has only in-frame clones and leaves some out. The repertoire includes a few hundred thousand clones, about nine tenths of them detected once, and just over 8% sits in the top ten. Input material: PBMCs or T cells enriched from blood (not recorded which). V and J are TRBV2 and TRBJ1-2, with 10 bases identical to TRBD1. This clonotype originated in a woman aged 55 to 70 who had recovered from COVID-19. CDR3: CASSRGQGTSYGYTF. The CDR3 DNA is TGTGCCAGCAGTCGGGGACAGGGGACATCATATGGCTACACCTTC.